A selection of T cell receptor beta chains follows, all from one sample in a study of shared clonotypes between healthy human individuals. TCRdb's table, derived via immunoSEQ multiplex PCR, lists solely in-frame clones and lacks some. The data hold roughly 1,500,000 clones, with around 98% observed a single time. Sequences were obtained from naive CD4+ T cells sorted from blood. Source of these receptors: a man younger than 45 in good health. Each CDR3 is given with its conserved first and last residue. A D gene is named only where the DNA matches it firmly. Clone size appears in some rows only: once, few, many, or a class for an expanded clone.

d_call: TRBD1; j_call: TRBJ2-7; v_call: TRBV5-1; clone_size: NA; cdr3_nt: TGCGCCAGCAGCATAGACAGGGAGAAGCAGTACTTC; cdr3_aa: CASSIDREKQYF
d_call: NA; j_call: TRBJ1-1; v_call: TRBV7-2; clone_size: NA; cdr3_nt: TGTGCCAGCAGGAGACAGACCTTGAACACTGAAGCTTTCTTT; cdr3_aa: CASRRQTLNTEAFF
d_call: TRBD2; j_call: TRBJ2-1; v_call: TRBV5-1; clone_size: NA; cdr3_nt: TGCGCCAGCGGTCAGGAGGGACTATACAATGAGCAGTTCTTC; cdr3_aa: CASGQEGLYNEQFF
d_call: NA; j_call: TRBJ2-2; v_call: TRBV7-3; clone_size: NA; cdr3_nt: TGTGCCAGCAGCAAAATGATCGGGACAGGGGAGCTGTTTTTT; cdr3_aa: CASSKMIGTGELFF
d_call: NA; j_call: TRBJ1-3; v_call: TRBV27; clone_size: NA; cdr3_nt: TGTGCCAGCAGCCTCCGGGGCGGAAACACCATATATTTT; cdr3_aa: CASSLRGGNTIYF
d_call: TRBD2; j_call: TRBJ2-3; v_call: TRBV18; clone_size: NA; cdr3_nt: TGTGCCAGCTCAGAAGGGACTAGCGGGAGGCAGTATTTT; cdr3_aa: CASSEGTSGRQYF
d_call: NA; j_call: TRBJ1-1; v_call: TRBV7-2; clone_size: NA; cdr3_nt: TGTGCCAGCAGCTCCCCGGGAGGTCTCGCAGCTTTCTTT; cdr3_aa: CASSSPGGLAAFF
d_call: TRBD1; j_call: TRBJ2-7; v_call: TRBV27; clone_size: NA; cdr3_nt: TGTGCCAGCAGCGGACAGGACAACACCTACGAGCAGTACTTC; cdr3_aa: CASSGQDNTYEQYF
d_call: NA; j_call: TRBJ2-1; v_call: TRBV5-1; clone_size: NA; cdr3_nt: TGCGCCAGCAGATCAGGGAGACCCTACAATGAGCAGTTCTTC; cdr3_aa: CASRSGRPYNEQFF
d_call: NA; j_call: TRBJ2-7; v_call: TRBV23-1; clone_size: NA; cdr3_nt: TGCGCCAGCAGTCTCGGGCCTTCCTACGAGCAGTACTTC; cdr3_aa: CASSLGPSYEQYF
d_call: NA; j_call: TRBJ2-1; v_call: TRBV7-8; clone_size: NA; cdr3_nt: TGTGCCAGCAGCTTAGGACAGGTGCGGAGGAGCTCCTACAATGAGCAGTTCTTC; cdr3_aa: CASSLGQVRRSSYNEQFF
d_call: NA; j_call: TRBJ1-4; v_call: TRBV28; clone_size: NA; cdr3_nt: TGTGCCAGCAGTTTAGGGCAGGGGAATGAAAAACTGTTTTTT; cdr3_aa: CASSLGQGNEKLFF
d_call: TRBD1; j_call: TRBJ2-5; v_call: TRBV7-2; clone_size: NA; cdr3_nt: TGTGCCAGCTGCCGGGACAGCCAAGAGACCCAGTACTTC; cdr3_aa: CASCRDSQETQYF
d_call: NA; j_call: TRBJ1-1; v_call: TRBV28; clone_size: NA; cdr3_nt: TGTGCCAGCAGTTTCTCAGGGCCCCCTGAAGCTTTCTTT; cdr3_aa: CASSFSGPPEAFF
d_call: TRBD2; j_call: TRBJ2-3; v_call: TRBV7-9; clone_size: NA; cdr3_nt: TGTGCCAGCAGCGCCGAGATAGCGGGAGGGTCCCGGGATACGCAGTATTTT; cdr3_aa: CASSAEIAGGSRDTQYF
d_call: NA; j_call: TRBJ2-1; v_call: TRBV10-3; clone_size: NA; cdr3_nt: TGTGCCATCAGTGTTTTGGGGGTAGGGTACAATGAGCAGTTCTTC; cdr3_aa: CAISVLGVGYNEQFF
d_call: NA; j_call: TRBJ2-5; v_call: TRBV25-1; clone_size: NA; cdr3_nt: TGTGCCAGCAGTGAACTGGGGAGAGGGGCGGGGGAGACCCAGTACTTC; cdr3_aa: CASSELGRGAGETQYF
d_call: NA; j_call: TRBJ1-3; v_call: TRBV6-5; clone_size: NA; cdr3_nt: TGTGCCAGCAGTCCCCAGGATACTGGAAACACCATATATTTT; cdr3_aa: CASSPQDTGNTIYF
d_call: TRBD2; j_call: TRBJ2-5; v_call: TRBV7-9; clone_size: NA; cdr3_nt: TGTGCCAGCAGCCGGACTCGGGACTATCGAGAGACCCAGTACTTC; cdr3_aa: CASSRTRDYRETQYF
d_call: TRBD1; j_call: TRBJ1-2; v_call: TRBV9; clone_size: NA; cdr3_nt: TGTGCCAGCAGCGTTACGACAGGGGGGTACTATGGCTACACCTTC; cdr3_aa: CASSVTTGGYYGYTF
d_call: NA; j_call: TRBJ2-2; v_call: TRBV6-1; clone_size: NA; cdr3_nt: TGTGCCAGCAGTGCGCCGGGACACCTTTTCAACACCGGGGAGCTGTTTTTT; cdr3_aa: CASSAPGHLFNTGELFF
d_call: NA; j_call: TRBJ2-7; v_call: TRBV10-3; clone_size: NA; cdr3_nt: TGTGCCATCAGTAATGGGCTCTACGAGCAGTACTTC; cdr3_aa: CAISNGLYEQYF
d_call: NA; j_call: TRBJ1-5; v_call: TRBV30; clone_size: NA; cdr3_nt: TGTGCCTACCAAGGTCTCAATCAGCCCCAGCATTTT; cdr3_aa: CAYQGLNQPQHF
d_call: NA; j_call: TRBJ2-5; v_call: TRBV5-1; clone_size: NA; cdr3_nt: TGCGCCAGCAGCTTGGTTGGGTCTGGGGAGACCCAGTACTTC; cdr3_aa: CASSLVGSGETQYF
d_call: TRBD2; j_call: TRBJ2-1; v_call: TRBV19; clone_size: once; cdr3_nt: TGTGCCAGTAGTAGTAGCGGGTTTTACAATGAGCAGTTCTTC; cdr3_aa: CASSSSGFYNEQFF
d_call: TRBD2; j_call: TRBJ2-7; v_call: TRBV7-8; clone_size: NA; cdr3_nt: TGTGCCAGCAGCTCAGGACTAGCGAGGGGCGAGCAGTACTTC; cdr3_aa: CASSSGLARGEQYF
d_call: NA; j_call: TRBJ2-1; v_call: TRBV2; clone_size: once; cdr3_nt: TGTGCCAGCAGCCAGTACAATGAGCAGTTCTTC; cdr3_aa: CASSQYNEQFF
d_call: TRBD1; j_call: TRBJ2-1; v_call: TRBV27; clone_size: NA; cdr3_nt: TGTGCCAGCAGTTTCGACAGGGGAAGGGGATTCACACACAATGAGCAGTTCTTC; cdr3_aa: CASSFDRGRGFTHNEQFF
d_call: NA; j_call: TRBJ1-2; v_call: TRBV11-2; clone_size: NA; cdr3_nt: TGTGCCAGCAGCCCAGGGTTGGACTATGGCTACACCTTC; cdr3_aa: CASSPGLDYGYTF
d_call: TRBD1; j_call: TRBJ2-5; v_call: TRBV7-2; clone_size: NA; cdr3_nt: TGTGCCAGCAGCTCGAACAGGGGGCAAGAGACCCAGTACTTC; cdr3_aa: CASSSNRGQETQYF
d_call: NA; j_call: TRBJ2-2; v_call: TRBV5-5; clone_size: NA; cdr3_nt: TGTGCCAGCAGCTTGGTAGGGGTGCCCGGGGAGCTGTTTTTT; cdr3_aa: CASSLVGVPGELFF
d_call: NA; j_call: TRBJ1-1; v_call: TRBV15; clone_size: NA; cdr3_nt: TGTGCCACCAGCCTACAGGGAGGGGTGGACGCTTTCTTT; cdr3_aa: CATSLQGGVDAFF
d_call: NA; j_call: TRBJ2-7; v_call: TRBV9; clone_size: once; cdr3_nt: TGTGCCAGCAGCCCCTCTTTAGGCAGGGCACTCTACGAGCAGTACTTC; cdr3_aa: CASSPSLGRALYEQYF
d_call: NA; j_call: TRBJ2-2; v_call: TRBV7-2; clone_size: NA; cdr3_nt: TGTGCCAGCAGCTCCTTCACCGGGGAGCTGTTTTTT; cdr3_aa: CASSSFTGELFF
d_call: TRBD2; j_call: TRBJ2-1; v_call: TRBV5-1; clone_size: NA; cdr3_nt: TGCGCCAGCCGCCCGGGACTAGTTAATGAGCAGTTCTTC; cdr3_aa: CASRPGLVNEQFF
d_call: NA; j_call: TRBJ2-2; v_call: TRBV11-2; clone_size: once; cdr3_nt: TGTGCCAGCAGCCACAAGAACACCGGGGAGCTGTTTTTT; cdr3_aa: CASSHKNTGELFF
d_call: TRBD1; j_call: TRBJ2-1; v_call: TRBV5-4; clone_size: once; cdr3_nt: TGTGCCAGCAGTAGGCAGGGACAGGGCAATGAGCAGTTCTTC; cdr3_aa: CASSRQGQGNEQFF
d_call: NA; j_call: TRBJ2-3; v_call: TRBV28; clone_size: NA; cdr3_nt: TGTGCCAGCAGTTGGCGGGGATACACAGATACGCAGTATTTT; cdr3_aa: CASSWRGYTDTQYF
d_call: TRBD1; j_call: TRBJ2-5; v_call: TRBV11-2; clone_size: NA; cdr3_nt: TGTGCCAGCAGCTTAACAGGGGTAGGCCAAGAGACCCAGTACTTC; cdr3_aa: CASSLTGVGQETQYF
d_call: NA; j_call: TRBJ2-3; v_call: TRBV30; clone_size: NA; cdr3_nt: TGTGCCTGGAGTACAGATACGCAGTATTTT; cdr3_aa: CAWSTDTQYF
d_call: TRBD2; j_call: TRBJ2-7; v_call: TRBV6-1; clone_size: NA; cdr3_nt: TGTGCCAGCAGCGCATTAGCGGGAGGTCTTTACGAGCAGTACTTC; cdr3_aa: CASSALAGGLYEQYF
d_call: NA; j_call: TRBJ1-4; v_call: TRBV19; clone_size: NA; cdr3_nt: TGTGCCAGTAGCCGCCCAGGGGCTAGCGGTGAAAAACTGTTTTTT; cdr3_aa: CASSRPGASGEKLFF
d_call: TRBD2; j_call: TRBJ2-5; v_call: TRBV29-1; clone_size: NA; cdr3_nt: TGCAGCTCCATAGCGGGAGAAGAGACCCAGTACTTC; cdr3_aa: CSSIAGEETQYF
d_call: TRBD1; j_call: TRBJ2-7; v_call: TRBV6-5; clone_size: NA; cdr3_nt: TGTGCCAGCAATAAAGGACAGGGGGCCCGGGAGCAGTACTTC; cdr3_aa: CASNKGQGAREQYF
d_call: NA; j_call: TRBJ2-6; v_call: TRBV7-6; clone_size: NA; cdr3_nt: TGTGCCAGCAGCTTAGGGGCAGCCGGGGCCAACGTCCTGACTTTC; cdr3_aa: CASSLGAAGANVLTF
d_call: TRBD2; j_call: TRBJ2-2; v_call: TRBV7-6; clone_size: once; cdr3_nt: TGTGCCAGCAGCCGGACTAGCGGGAAAAACACCGGGGAGCTGTTTTTT; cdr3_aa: CASSRTSGKNTGELFF
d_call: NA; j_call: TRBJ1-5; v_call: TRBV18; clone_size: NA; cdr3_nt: TGTGCCAGCTCAACCGGGGATGGCAATCAGCCCCAGCATTTT; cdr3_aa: CASSTGDGNQPQHF
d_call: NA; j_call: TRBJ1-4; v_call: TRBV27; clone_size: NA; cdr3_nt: TGTGCCAGCAGTGCCCTGCCAGGACTTGGGGAAAAACTGTTTTTT; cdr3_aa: CASSALPGLGEKLFF
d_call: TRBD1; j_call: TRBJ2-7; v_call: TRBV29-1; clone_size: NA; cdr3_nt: TGCAGCGTCGGGACAGTCTCCCGTCACGAGCAGTACTTC; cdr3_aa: CSVGTVSRHEQYF
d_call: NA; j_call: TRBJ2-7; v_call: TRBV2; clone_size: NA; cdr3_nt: TGTGCCAGCAGTGAAGCCCGGGGATCAGGGCAGTACTTC; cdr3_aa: CASSEARGSGQYF
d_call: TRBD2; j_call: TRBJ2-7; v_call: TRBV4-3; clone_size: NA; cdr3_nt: TGCGCCAGCAGCCAAGGACGGACTAGCGGGAGGCGAAACAACGAGCAGTACTTC; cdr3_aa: CASSQGRTSGRRNNEQYF
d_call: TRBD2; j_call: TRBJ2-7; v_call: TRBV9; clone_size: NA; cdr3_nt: TGTGCCAGCAGCACCCGAATTAGCGGGGTGCAGTACTTC; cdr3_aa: CASSTRISGVQYF
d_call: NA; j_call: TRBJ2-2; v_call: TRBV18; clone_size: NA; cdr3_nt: TGTGCCAGCTCACCGGTGAACACCGGGGAGCTGTTTTTT; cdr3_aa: CASSPVNTGELFF
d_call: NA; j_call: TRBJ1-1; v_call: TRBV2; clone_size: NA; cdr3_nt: TGTGCCAGCAGTGATCGGGGGGCCCATCGGAACACTGAAGCTTTCTTT; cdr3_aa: CASSDRGAHRNTEAFF
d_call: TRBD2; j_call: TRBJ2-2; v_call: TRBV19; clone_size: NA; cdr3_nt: TGTGCCAGTAGTAGACTAGCGGGAGACAACACCGGGGAGCTGTTTTTT; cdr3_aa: CASSRLAGDNTGELFF
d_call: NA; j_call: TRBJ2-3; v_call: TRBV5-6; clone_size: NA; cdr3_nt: TGTGCCAGCAGCCTACCCTCCCAAGGGGATACGCAGTATTTT; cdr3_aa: CASSLPSQGDTQYF
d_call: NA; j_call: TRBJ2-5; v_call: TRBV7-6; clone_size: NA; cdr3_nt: TGTGCCAGCAGCTTATTATTGGGGGAAGAAGAGACCCAGTACTTC; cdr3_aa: CASSLLLGEEETQYF
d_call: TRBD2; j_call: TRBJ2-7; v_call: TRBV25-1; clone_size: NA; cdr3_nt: TGTGCCAGCAGTCCCGGACTAGCGGGAATACACGAGCAGTACTTC; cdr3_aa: CASSPGLAGIHEQYF
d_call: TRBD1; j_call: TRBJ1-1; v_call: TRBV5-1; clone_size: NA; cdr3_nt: TGCGCCAGCAGCCCGCGGGACAGTTGGAACACTGAAGCTTTCTTT; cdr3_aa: CASSPRDSWNTEAFF
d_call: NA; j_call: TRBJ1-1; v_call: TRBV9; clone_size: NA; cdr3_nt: TGTGCCAGCAGTCCCAAAGGACAGCCGAACACTGAAGCTTTCTTT; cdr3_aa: CASSPKGQPNTEAFF